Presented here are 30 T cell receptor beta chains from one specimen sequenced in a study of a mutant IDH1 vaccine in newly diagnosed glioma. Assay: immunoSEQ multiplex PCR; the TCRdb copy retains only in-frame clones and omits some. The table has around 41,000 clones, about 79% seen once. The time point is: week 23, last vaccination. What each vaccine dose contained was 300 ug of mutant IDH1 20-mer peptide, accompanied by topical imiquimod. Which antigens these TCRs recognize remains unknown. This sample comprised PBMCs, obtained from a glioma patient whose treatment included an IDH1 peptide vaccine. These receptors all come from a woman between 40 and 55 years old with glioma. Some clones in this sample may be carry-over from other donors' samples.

The CDR3, as DNA: TGCGCCAGCAGCCTAGTTGGGGCCAACGTCCTGACTTTC. Protein product: CASSLVGANVLTF. This chain connects TRBV4-3 to TRBJ2-6; D uncertain. This CDR3 has 13 residues. Per germline, CDR1 LGHNA and CDR2 YSLEER. The V gene lost 4 bases and the J gene lost 3 bases, with 4 bases spanning the gap.

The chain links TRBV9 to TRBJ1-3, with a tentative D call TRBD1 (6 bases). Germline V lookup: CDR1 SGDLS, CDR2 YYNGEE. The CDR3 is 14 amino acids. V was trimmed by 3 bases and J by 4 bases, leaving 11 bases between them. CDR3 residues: CASSEGVAGNTIYF. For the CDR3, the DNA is TGTGCCAGCAGCGAGGGGGTTGCGGGAAACACCATATATTTT.

In nucleotides, the CDR3 is TGTGCCAGCAGTCGCAGGCCCACCGGTTCACCCCTCCACTTT. Protein product: CASSRRPTGSPLHF. V and J are TRBV27 and TRBJ1-6; no definite D call. The CDR3 contains 14 residues. The germline V gene has CDR1 MNHEY and CDR2 SMNVEV (reference sequence). The V gene lost 5 bases and the J gene lost 9 bases, with 14 bases spanning the gap.

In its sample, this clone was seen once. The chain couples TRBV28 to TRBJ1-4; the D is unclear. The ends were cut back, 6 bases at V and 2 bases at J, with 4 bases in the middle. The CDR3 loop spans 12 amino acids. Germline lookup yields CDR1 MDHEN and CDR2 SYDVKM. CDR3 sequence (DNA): TGTGCCAGCAGCGAGACTAATGAAAAACTGTTTTTT. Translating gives CASSETNEKLFF.

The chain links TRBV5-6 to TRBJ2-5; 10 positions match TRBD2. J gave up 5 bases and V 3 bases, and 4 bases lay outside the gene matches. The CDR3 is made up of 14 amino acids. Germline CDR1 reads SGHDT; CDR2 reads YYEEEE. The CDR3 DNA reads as TGTGCCAGCAGCTCAGCGGGGGGGTCCGAGACCCAGTACTTC. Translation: CASSSAGGSETQYF.

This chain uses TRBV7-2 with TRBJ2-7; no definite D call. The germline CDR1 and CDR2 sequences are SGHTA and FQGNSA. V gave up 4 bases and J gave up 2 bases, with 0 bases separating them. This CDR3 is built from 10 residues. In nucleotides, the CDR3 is TGTGCCAGCAGCTCCTACGAGCAGTACTTC. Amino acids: CASSSYEQYF.

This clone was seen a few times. CDR3 amino acids: CASRQNAGSNYGYTF. The CDR3 bases are TGTGCCAGCAGACAAAACGCAGGGTCTAACTATGGCTACACCTTC. J is TRBJ1-2 and V is TRBV13, with D maybe TRBD1 (5 bases). This CDR3 is built from 15 residues. V was trimmed by 6 bases and J by 0 bases, leaving 14 bases between them. Germline CDR1 and CDR2: PRHDT and FYEKMQ (reference sequence). Combining the CDR3 with reference TRBV13 and TRBJ1-2 gives the whole variable domain AAGVIQSPRHLIKEKRETATLKCYPIPRHDTVYWYQQGPGQDPQFLISFYEKMQSDKGSIPDRFSAQQFSDYHSELNMSSLELGDSALYFCASRQNAGSNYGYTFGSGTRLTVV.

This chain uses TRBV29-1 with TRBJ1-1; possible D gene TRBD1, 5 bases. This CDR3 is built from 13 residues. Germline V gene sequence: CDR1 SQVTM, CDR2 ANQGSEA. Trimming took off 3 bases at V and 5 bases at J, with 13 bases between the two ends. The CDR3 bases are TGCAGCGTTGAGAGCAGGGAGGATACTGAAGCTTTCTTT. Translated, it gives CSVESREDTEAFF.

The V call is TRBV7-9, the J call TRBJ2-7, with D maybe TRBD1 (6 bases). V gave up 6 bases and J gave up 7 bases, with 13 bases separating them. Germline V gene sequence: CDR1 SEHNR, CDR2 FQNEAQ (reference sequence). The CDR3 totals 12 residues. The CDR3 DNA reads TGTGCCAGCAGTCCAACAGGGTCTGAGCAGTACTTC. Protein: CASSPTGSEQYF.

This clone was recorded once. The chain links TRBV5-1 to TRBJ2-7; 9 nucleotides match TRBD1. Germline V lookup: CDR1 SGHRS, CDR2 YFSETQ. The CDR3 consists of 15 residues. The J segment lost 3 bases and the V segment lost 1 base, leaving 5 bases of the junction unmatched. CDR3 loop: CASSLWTGEDYEQYF. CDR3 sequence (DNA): TGCGCCAGCAGCTTGTGGACAGGGGAAGACTACGAGCAGTACTTC. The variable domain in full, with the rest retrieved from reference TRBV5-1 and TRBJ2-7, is KAGVTQTPRYLIKTRGQQVTLSCSPISGHRSVSWYQQTPGQGLQFLFEYFSETQRNKGNFPGRFSGRQFSNSRSEMNVSTLELGDSALYLCASSLWTGEDYEQYFGPGTRLTVT.

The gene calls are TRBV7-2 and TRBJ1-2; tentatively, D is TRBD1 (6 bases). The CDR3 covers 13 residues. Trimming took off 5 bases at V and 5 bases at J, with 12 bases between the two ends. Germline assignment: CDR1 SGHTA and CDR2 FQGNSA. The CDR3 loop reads CASSLRQEYGYTF. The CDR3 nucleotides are TGTGCCAGCAGCCTTCGACAGGAGTATGGCTACACCTTC.

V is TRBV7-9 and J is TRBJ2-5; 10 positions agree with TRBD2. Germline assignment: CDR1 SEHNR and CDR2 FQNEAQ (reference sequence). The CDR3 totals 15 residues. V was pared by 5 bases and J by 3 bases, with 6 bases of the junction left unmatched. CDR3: CASSPITSGKETQYF. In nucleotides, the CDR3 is TGTGCCAGCAGCCCCATTACTAGCGGGAAAGAGACCCAGTACTTC.

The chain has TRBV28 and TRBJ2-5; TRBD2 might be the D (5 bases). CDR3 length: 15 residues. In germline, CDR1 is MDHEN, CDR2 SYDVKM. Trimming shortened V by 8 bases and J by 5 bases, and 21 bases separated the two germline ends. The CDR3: CASRRPGARRETQYF. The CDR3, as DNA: TGTGCCAGCCGACGCCCGGGCGCTAGGAGGGAGACCCAGTACTTC.

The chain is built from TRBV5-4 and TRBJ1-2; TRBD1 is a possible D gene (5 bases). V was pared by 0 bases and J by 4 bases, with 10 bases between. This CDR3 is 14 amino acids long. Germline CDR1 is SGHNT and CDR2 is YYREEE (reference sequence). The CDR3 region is CASSLADRPYGYTF. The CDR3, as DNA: TGTGCCAGCAGCTTGGCCGACAGACCCTATGGCTACACCTTC.

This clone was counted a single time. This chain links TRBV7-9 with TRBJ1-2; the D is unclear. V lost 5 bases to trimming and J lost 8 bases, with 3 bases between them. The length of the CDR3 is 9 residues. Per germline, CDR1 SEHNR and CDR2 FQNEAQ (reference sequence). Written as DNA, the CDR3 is TGTGCCAGCAGCCGAGGCTACACCTTC. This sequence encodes CASSRGYTF.

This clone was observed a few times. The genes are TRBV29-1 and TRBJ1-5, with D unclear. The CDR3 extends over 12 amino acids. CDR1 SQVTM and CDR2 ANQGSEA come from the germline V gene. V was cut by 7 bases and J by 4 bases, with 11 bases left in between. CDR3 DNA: TGCAGCGCATCGGAAGGGAATCAGCCCCAGCATTTT. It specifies CSASEGNQPQHF.

CDR3 region: CASSLPPATEAFF. Here the CDR3 DNA reads TGTGCCAGCAGCCTCCCGCCGGCCACTGAAGCTTTCTTT. The rearrangement uses TRBV7-8 and TRBJ1-1; D remains unclear. Per the germline V gene, CDR1 is SGHVS and CDR2 is FQNEAQ. Trimming removed 5 bases at V and 4 bases at J, with 11 bases between. The CDR3 contains 13 residues. Full variable domain (rest looked up from reference TRBV7-8 and TRBJ1-1): GAGVSQSPRYKVAKRGQDVALRCDPISGHVSLFWYQQALGQGPEFLTYFQNEAQLDKSGLPSDRFFAERPEGSVSTLKIQRTQQEDSAVYLCASSLPPATEAFFGQGTRLTVV.

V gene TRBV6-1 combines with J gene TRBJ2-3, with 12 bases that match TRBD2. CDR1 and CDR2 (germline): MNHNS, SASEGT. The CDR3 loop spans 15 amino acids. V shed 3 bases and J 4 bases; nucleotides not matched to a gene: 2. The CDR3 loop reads CASSETSGGPDTQYF. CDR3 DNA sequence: TGTGCCAGCAGTGAGACTAGCGGGGGCCCAGATACGCAGTATTTT.

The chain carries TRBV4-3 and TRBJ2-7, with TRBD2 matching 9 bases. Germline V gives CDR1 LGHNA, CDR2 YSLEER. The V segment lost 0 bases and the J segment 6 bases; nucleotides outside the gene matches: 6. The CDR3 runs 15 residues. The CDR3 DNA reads TGCGCCAGCAGCCAAGATCCACTAGCGGGTACCGAGCAGTACTTC. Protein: CASSQDPLAGTEQYF.

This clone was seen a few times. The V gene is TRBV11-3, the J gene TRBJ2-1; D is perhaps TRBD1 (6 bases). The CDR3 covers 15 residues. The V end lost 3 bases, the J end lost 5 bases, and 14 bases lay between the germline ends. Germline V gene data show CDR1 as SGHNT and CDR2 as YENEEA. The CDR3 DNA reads TGTGCCAGCAGCTTTGGTAGGGGGTACGACAATGAGCAGTTCTTC. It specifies CASSFGRGYDNEQFF.

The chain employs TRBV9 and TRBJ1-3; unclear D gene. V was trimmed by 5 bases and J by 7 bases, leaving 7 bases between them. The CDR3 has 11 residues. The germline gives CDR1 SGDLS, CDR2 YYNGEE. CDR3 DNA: TGTGCCAGCAGAAGGGATAACACCATATATTTT. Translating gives CASRRDNTIYF. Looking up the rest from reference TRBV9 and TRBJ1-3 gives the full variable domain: DSGVTQTPKHLITATGQRVTLRCSPRSGDLSVYWYQQSLDQGLQFLIQYYNGEERAKGNILERFSAQQFPDLHSELNLSSLELGDSALYFCASRRDNTIYFGEGSWLTVV.

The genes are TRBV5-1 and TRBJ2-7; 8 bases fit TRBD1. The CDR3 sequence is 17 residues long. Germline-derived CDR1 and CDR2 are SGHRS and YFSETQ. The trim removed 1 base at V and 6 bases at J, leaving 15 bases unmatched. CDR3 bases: TGCGCCAGCAGCTTGTCGGGAGCGCAGGGGGCGTTTTTCGAGCAGTACTTC. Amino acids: CASSLSGAQGAFFEQYF.

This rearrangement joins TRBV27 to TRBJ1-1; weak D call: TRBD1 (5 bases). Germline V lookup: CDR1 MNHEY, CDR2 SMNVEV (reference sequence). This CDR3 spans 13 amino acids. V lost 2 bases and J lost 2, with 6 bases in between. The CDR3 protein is CASSLGTNTEAFF. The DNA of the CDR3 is TGTGCCAGCAGTTTAGGGACTAACACTGAAGCTTTCTTT.

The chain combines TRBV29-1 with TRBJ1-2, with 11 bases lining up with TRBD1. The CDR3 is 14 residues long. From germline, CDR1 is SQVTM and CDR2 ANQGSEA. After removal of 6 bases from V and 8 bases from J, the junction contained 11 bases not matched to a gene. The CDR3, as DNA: TGCAGCGTGACTATCGGACAGGGGGCGAGAGGCTACACCTTC. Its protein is CSVTIGQGARGYTF.

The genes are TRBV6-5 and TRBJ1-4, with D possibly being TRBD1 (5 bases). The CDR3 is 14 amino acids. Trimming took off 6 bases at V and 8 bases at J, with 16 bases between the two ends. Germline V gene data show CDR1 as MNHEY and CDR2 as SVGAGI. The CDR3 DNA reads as TGTGCCAGCAGGCCCGGAGGGGCTCGGGAAAAACTGTTTTTT. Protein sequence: CASRPGGAREKLFF.

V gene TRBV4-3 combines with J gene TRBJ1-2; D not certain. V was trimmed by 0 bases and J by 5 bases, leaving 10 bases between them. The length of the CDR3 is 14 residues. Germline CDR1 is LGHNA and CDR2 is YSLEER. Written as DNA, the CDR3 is TGCGCCAGCAGCCAAGACAGGCTAGCATATGGCTACACCTTC. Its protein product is CASSQDRLAYGYTF.

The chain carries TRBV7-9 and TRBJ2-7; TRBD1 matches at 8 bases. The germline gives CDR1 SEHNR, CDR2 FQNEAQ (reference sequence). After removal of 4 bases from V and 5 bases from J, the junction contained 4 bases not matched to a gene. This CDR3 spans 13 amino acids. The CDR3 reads CASSSSTGDEQYF. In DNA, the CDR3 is TGTGCCAGCAGCTCCTCGACAGGGGACGAGCAGTACTTC.

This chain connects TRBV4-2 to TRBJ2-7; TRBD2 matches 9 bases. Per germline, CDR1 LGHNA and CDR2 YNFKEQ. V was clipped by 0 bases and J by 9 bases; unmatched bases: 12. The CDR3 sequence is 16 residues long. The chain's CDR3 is CASSQDWIAGDGGQYF. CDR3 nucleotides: TGTGCCAGCAGCCAAGACTGGATAGCGGGGGACGGGGGGCAGTACTTC.

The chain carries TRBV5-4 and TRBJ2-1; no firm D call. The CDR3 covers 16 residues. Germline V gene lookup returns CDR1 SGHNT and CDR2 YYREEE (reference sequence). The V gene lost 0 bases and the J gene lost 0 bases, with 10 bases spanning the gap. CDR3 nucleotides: TGTGCCAGCAGCTTGGGCGGCCTAAGCTCCTACAATGAGCAGTTCTTC. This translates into CASSLGGLSSYNEQFF.

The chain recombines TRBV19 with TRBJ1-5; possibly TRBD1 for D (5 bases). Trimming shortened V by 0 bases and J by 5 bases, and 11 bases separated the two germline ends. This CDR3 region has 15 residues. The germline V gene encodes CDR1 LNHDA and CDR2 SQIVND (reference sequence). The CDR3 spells CASSIDRDSYQPQHF. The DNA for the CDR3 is TGTGCCAGTAGTATAGACAGGGACTCGTATCAGCCCCAGCATTTT.